The source of this TCR beta chain is a study of T cell changes during pregnancy in multiple sclerosis. Trimming cost V 8 bases and J 5 bases, with 12 bases left between them. CDR1 is SGHNT, CDR2 YYREEE, per germline (reference sequence). This CDR3 has 12 amino acids. The repertoire was sequenced with immunoSEQ multiplex PCR; TCRdb's copy has only in-frame clones and lacks some. This sample carries about 24,000 clones, more than 90% of them seen once, and the ten largest clones take roughly a tenth. The clonotype was recovered from a female donor in good health, enrolled as a control in a pregnancy study. This chain links TRBV5-4 with TRBJ2-3, with TRBD1 as a possible D gene (5 bases). The material sequenced was CD8+ T cells from peripheral blood mononuclear cells, taken in the third trimester of pregnancy. The CDR3 sequence: CASGPTGDTQYF. Written as DNA, the CDR3 is TGTGCCAGTGGACCAACAGGAGATACGCAGTATTTT.